Presented here are 13 T cell receptor beta chains from one specimen sequenced in a study of circulating and synovial CD4+ cells in juvenile arthritis. Using immunoSEQ multiplex PCR, the repertoire was profiled, and TCRdb retains in-frame clones only, with some absent. This sample carries just over 35,000 clones, approximately 94% of them seen once, and the ten largest clones take 0.55% to 0.85%. The sample was CD4+ T cells from blood. The source is a human donor with juvenile idiopathic arthritis.

The rearrangement uses TRBV5-4 and TRBJ2-2; TRBD2 agrees at 7 bases. The germline gives CDR1 SGHNT, CDR2 YYREEE (reference sequence). The CDR3 loop spans 15 amino acids. J lost 5 bases, V lost 2 bases, and 6 bases had no gene match. CDR3 DNA sequence: TGTGCCAGCAGCTTCGGGGGGTTAGGGACCGGGGAGCTGTTTTTT. This translates into CASSFGGLGTGELFF.

V is TRBV27 and J is TRBJ1-2, with 12 bases matching TRBD1. The germline V gene has CDR1 MNHEY and CDR2 SMNVEV (reference sequence). V shed 5 bases and J 7 bases; nucleotides not matched to a gene: 14. The CDR3 totals 17 residues. CDR3 coding DNA: TGTGCCAGCAGTGATCCCCGGGACAGGGGGCGTTTGGGTGGCTACACCTTC. Translated, it gives CASSDPRDRGRLGGYTF.

The chain uses TRBV15 and TRBJ1-1, with 7 bases that match TRBD1. The CDR3 loop spans 14 amino acids. CDR1 LNHNV and CDR2 YYDKDF come from the germline V gene (reference sequence). The V segment lost 1 base and the J segment 3 bases; nucleotides outside the gene matches: 2. The CDR3 here is CATSRGTGDTEAFF. The CDR3 DNA reads as TGTGCCACCAGCAGAGGGACAGGTGACACTGAAGCTTTCTTT.

V and J are TRBV5-1 and TRBJ2-7, with D possibly being TRBD1 (5 bases). CDR3 length: 14 residues. Germline V gene sequence: CDR1 SGHRS, CDR2 YFSETQ. The V and J ends lost 1 base and 1 base respectively, with 9 bases between them. The CDR3 reads CASSLRGGSYEQYF. In DNA, the CDR3 is TGCGCCAGCAGCTTGAGGGGTGGATCCTACGAGCAGTACTTC.

J is TRBJ2-4 and V is TRBV7-8; TRBD1 agrees at 9 bases. With 3 bases clipped from V and 6 bases from J, the junction kept 3 bases outside the gene matches. Germline assignment: CDR1 SGHVS and CDR2 FQNEAQ. This CDR3 is 14 amino acids long. CDR3 amino acids: CASSFPDRGNIQYF. DNA for the CDR3: TGTGCCAGCAGCTTCCCGGACAGGGGAAACATTCAGTACTTC.

The V call is TRBV6-5, the J call TRBJ1-1; the match to TRBD1 covers 7 bases. The germline CDR1 and CDR2 sequences are MNHEY and SVGAGI. The CDR3 is 12 amino acids. With 2 bases clipped from V and 10 bases from J, the junction kept 4 bases outside the gene matches. CDR3 bases: TGTGCCAGCAGTTACCCGACAGGGCCAGCTTTCTTT. The encoded protein is CASSYPTGPAFF.

The gene calls are TRBV7-3 and TRBJ2-3; TRBD2 might be the D (6 bases). Germline V gives CDR1 SGHTA, CDR2 FQGTGA. The V gene lost 6 bases and the J gene lost 1 base, with 14 bases spanning the gap. The CDR3 spans 15 residues. The CDR3: CASSRAGGGTDTQYF. In nucleotides, the CDR3 is TGTGCCAGCAGTAGGGCGGGCGGGGGCACAGATACGCAGTATTTT. Looking up the rest from reference TRBV7-3 and TRBJ2-3 gives the full variable domain: GAGVSQTPSNKVTEKGKYVELRCDPISGHTALYWYRQSLGQGPEFLIYFQGTGAADDSGLPNDRFFAVRPEGSVSTLKIQRTERGDSAVYLCASSRAGGGTDTQYFGPGTRLTVL.

The rearrangement links TRBV9 to TRBJ1-5; TRBD1 might be the D (5 bases). Looked up from germline, CDR1 is SGDLS and CDR2 is YYNGEE. V lost 3 bases to trimming and J lost 8 bases, with 18 bases between them. The CDR3 has 15 residues. CDR3 nucleotide sequence: TGTGCCAGCAGCGACGAGGGTCGGGCGGGGGAGCCCCAGCATTTT. Translation gives CASSDEGRAGEPQHF.

V is TRBV4-3 and J is TRBJ2-3; 8 bases match TRBD2. The CDR3 is 16 amino acids. The germline V gene encodes CDR1 LGHNA and CDR2 YSLEER. Trimming cost V 2 bases and J 4 bases; bases outside gene matches: 8. DNA of the CDR3: TGCGCCAGCAGCCAATGGACTAGCCCGGTCGCAGATACGCAGTATTTT. As protein: CASSQWTSPVADTQYF.

The CDR3 nucleotides read TGTGCCAGCAGTTTGGGGACAGGGGGAGGGTATGGCTACACCTTC. Its translation: CASSLGTGGGYGYTF. The V gene is TRBV11-2, the J gene TRBJ1-2; 11 bases match TRBD1. V dropped 6 bases and J dropped 5; count of bases not matched to a gene: 8. In germline, CDR1 is SGHAT, CDR2 FQNNGV. CDR3 length: 15 residues.

This clone was seen once. The chain joins TRBV7-2 to TRBJ1-5; unclear D gene. The CDR3 loop spans 13 amino acids. Trimming shortened V by 3 bases and J by 5 bases, and 8 bases separated the two germline ends. Germline CDR1 and CDR2: SGHTA and FQGNSA. CDR3 sequence: CASSFAGDQPQHF. The CDR3 region has the DNA TGTGCCAGCAGCTTCGCCGGGGATCAGCCCCAGCATTTT.

This chain connects TRBV6-4 to TRBJ2-2; 8 nucleotides agree with TRBD1. The germline V gene encodes CDR1 MRHNA and CDR2 SNTAGT. The CDR3 length is 14 residues. V was pared by 6 bases and J by 1 base, with 1 base of the junction left unmatched. The DNA for the CDR3 is TGTGCCAGCAGAGGGACAGGGAACACCGGGGAGCTGTTTTTT. This translates into CASRGTGNTGELFF.

Concerning this clone itself: Other DNA sequences in this sample translate to the same CDR3. This chain links TRBV4-3 with TRBJ1-6, with D hard to call. The CDR3 sequence is 16 residues long. The V end lost 0 bases, the J end lost 7 bases, and 13 bases lay between the germline ends. The germline V gene encodes CDR1 LGHNA and CDR2 YSLEER. In nucleotides, the CDR3 is TGCGCCAGCAGCCAAGATGACGAGGCCCCCAATTCACCCCTCCACTTT. It encodes CASSQDDEAPNSPLHF.